A selection of T cell receptor beta chains follows, all from one sample in a study of technical replicates of blood from a few donors. Sequencing was performed with immunoSEQ multiplex PCR; in TCRdb, only in-frame clones are kept and a portion is missing. The sample includes about 60,000 clones, about 90% seen only once; the top ten take roughly 5.2%. The sequenced sample was PBMCs. The source of these receptors is a human donor in good health. Some clones in this sample may be carry-over from other donors' samples. The conserved cysteine and the conserved F or W are not part of the CDR3 here.

J: TRBJ1-6
V: TRBV2
CDR3: ASSGPGGNNSPLH

J: TRBJ1-2
V: TRBV2
CDR3: ASSWEGQVSYGYT

J: TRBJ2-1
V: TRBV7-3
CDR3: ASSLGRTSYNEQF

J: TRBJ1-2
V: TRBV4-1
CDR3: ASSQDTDYGYT

J: TRBJ1-1
V: TRBV30
CDR3: AWSQQGLTEAF

J: TRBJ1-1
V: TRBV7-8
CDR3: ASSRLQGLNTEAF

J: TRBJ2-7
V: TRBV2
CDR3: AIERAGGYEQY

J: TRBJ2-7
V: TRBV7-9
CDR3: ASSRQLAGAYEQY

J: TRBJ2-1
V: TRBV7-9
CDR3: ASSLVSGTMVNEQF

J: TRBJ2-1
V: TRBV7-9
CDR3: ASSLVPSGYTMEQF

J: TRBJ1-2
V: TRBV10-3
CDR3: AISEGSVNYGYT